Described below is a single T cell receptor beta chain sequence and its context. This clone's antigen is unknown. The sample holds no much larger clone one base away, and base qualities are not on file. The approximately 39 donors, aged about 6 to 90 years, were systemically healthy Caucasian individuals from Russia. Ten milliliters of peripheral blood were drawn from each donor into EDTA-treated Vacutainer tubes. Ficoll-Paque density-gradient centrifugation was used to isolate PBMCs, with at least 7 million obtained per sample. Trizol reagent was used to extract total RNA from the PBMCs, yielding at least 5.5 micrograms per sample. Naive CD45RAhigh/CD27high T cell percentages were measured by flow cytometry on a PBMC aliquot from every donor. This sample is part of a study of blood T cells in healthy people across ages (dated by TCRdb to 2014 to 2015). Concerning the study at large: Template switching captured roughly one uniquely barcoded TCR beta cDNA molecule per two T cells in model experiments. To track age-related changes in TCR beta repertoire diversity, the study relied on deep sequencing normalized with unique cDNA molecular identifiers. Donors were grouped into four age groups: young (average roughly 15 years), middle-aged (roughly 38), aged (roughly 67) and long-lived (less than 85). Donors of different ages were randomly distributed across sequencing lanes to avoid experimental bias. Two additional independent replicas of 1 million unique cDNA reads from the same blood draw were analyzed for two donors (one aged 18 to 30 and one aged 80 or older). The paper's findings and limits, for the study overall: Observed TCR beta diversity per million T cells fell roughly linearly with age, and a significant reduction was already apparent by age roughly 40. Since profiling was done on bulk unsorted PBMCs, naive and antigen-experienced compartments could not be conclusively compared. Total diversity estimates from one million sequenced T cells were considered lower bounds and underestimates. Compared with the aged group, more naive CD4+ T cells, fewer expanded clones and increased TCR diversity were shown by the long-lived group, suggesting age selection. There was a strong correlation between observed TCR beta diversity and the percentage of naive T cells measured by flow cytometry. Because donor CMV infection status was unknown, age-related changes in expanded clonotypes were potentially confounded.

CDR1 and CDR2, per the germline V gene, are MNHNS and SASEGT. From the cysteine up to the phenylalanine, the CDR3 has a length of 14 residues. Only the CDR3 region is kept as DNA, spanning 42 bases read in frame from base 1. The V end loses 4 bases and the J end loses 0 bases, and a stretch of 10 bases separates them. Receptor libraries were prepared by 5' RACE. The data were produced on an Illumina HiSeq 2500. A second PCR of about 6 to 11 cycles was performed with a sample-barcoded 5' primer and a J-beta primer mix. A unique molecular identifier was introduced onto each TCR beta cDNA molecule by a template-switch 5' adaptor carrying 12 random nucleotides. Each sample yielded at least 2.5 million CDR3-containing paired-end reads. The Mint cDNA synthesis kit, primed by a TRBC-specific oligonucleotide, was used to synthesize first-strand cDNA from all RNA. After uracil-DNA glycosylase treatment, a first 18-cycle PCR used universal primers M1SS and BC2_uni_R on all cDNA. As for how the authors treated the data: Normalization of each sample was performed by random selection of 1 million high-quality reads, each carrying a distinct molecular identifier. Reads with shared molecular identifiers were discarded instead of being binned into consensus sequences. MiTCR, with a Q25 quality threshold and the strictest error-elimination algorithm, was used for CDR3 identification, clonotype clustering and error correction. A nonparametric unseen species model using Euler transformation provided a lower-bound estimate of total TCR beta diversity. TCRdb passed the public sequencing reads through fastp at Q25 and MiXCR, retaining productive beta sequences. One record per CDR3 amino acid sequence lists the most common genes and DNA. TCRdb assigned the V and J calls; the authors' analysis was not used. The sample records about 1.6 million distinct CDR3 sequences, about 35% of which are singletons. 11% of the sample goes to the ten largest clones.

The chain links TRBV6-1 with TRBJ2-7, with an unclear D gene assignment. This TCR was recovered from a young woman in good health. The material sequenced was blood. The CDR3 reads CASSGIGISYEQYF. Here is the DNA: TGTGCCAGCAGTGGAATAGGAATCTCCTACGAGCAGTACTTC.